This T cell receptor beta chain appears in the sequencing data of a study of blood T cell repertoires in COVID-19. Study summary: Some COVID-19 samples were acute and others convalescent; all came from the United States, Italy and Spain. T cells, B-cell-depleted T cells, or PBMCs provided the cDNA or gDNA that served as material.

Seattle cases were enrolled at active infection and followed longitudinally. The V end lost 1 base, the J end lost 2 bases, and 12 bases lay between the germline ends. This CDR3 contains 16 residues. Germline V gene data show CDR1 as LNHNV and CDR2 as YYDKDF (reference sequence). Authors' processing steps: The authors estimated nucleated cell counts from reference gene primer amplification. Using immunoSEQ multiplex PCR, the repertoire was profiled, and TCRdb retains in-frame clones only, with some absent. That table gives V, J and clone size, and the DNA gave D and trimming. The repertoire holds about 99,000 clones, with about 91% as singletons.

The specimen sequenced was peripheral blood. The sequence derives from a man aged 45-65 years with COVID-19, enrolled during active disease. This sequence joins TRBV15 and TRBJ1-5; tentatively, D is TRBD1 (5 bases). The CDR3 nucleotides are TGTGCCACCAGCAGAGCCCAGGGCGGTCGCAATCAGCCCCAGCATTTT. Encoded protein: CATSRAQGGRNQPQHF.